A single sample is the source of the 18 T cell receptor beta chains below, sequenced in a study of beta chain features in type 1 diabetes. No antigen has been identified for these receptors. Regarding the study as a whole: Type 1 diabetes patients had moderately but significantly shorter TCRB CDR3s in all four CD4+ subsets.

Reverse transcription of all isolated RNA meant that expressed TCRB transcripts were sequenced. The data were produced by immunoSEQ multiplex PCR, yet TCRdb's version contains in-frame clones alone and is incomplete. The profile covers 300,000 or so clones, with 14% appearing a single time and 0.015% to 0.02% taken by the ten largest. Sequenced input: naive CD4+ T cells from blood. These receptors all come from a man aged 30 to 45 with type 1 diabetes.

The V gene is TRBV6-4, the J gene TRBJ2-5; D is ambiguous. CDR1 is MRHNA, CDR2 SNTAGT, per germline. V was trimmed by 7 bases and J by 6 bases, leaving 6 bases between them. The CDR3 is 10 amino acids. CDR3 in amino acids: CASNPKTQYF. The CDR3 coding sequence is TGTGCCAGCAATCCTAAGACCCAGTACTTC.

This clone has more than one count but fewer than ten. V is TRBV7-9 and J is TRBJ1-2; 8 bases align to TRBD1. The CDR3 runs to 15 residues. Trimming removed 4 bases from V and 3 bases from J; junction bases left unmatched: 7. Germline CDR1 reads SEHNR; CDR2 reads FQNEAQ (reference sequence). This CDR3 reads CASSWYRGQDYGYTF. Written as DNA, the CDR3 is TGTGCCAGCAGCTGGTACAGGGGACAGGACTATGGCTACACCTTC.

This clone was observed a handful of times. The chain joins TRBV5-1 to TRBJ2-2, with D perhaps matching TRBD1 (5 bases). The CDR3 is made up of 16 amino acids. V dropped 0 bases and J dropped 0 bases, with 9 bases sitting between them. CDR1 is SGHRS and CDR2 is YFSETQ in the germline V gene. CDR3 sequence (DNA): TGCGCCAGCAGCTTGGTAGGCAGGGCGAACACCGGGGAGCTGTTTTTT. Protein sequence: CASSLVGRANTGELFF.

The chain is built from TRBV6-5 and TRBJ2-7; 10 nucleotides match TRBD1. V shed 5 bases and J 6 bases; nucleotides not matched to a gene: 10. This CDR3 contains 15 residues. CDR1 is MNHEY and CDR2 is SVGAGI in the germline V gene. The CDR3 region has the DNA TGTGCCAGCAGTCGGCCGGGACAGGGGATTAGCGAGCAGTACTTC. This sequence encodes CASSRPGQGISEQYF.

This clone has a handful of counts. V and J are TRBV23-1 and TRBJ1-5, with D tentatively TRBD1 (5 bases). TRBV23-1 is designated an ORF whose function remains uncertain. V lost 5 bases and J 3 bases, leaving 14 bases between the germline ends. CDR3 length: 15 residues. Here the CDR3 DNA reads TGCGCCAGCAGTACGCGGGGGGTTAACAATCAGCCCCAGCATTTT. It translates to CASSTRGVNNQPQHF.

In this sample, this clone turned up a few times. The chain links TRBV7-9 to TRBJ1-2, with no clear D. V lost 1 base and J lost 3, with 15 bases in between. The CDR3 consists of 16 residues. In germline, CDR1 is SEHNR, CDR2 FQNEAQ (reference sequence). The CDR3 DNA is TGTGCCAGCAGCTTAGGAAGGGAGCGGCTGGACTATGGCTACACCTTC. Encoded protein: CASSLGRERLDYGYTF.

This chain joins TRBV7-9 and TRBJ1-5, with a tentative D call TRBD1 (6 bases). With 2 bases removed from V and 6 bases from J, the gap between germline ends came to 11 bases. The CDR3 runs 14 residues. Germline loops: CDR1 SEHNR, CDR2 FQNEAQ (reference sequence). The CDR3: CASSLMGARQPQHF. CDR3 bases: TGTGCCAGCAGCTTAATGGGGGCCCGTCAGCCCCAGCATTTT.

This clone was counted between two and nine times. V usage is TRBV7-2 and J usage is TRBJ2-1, with 11 bases aligning to TRBD2. The CDR3 consists of 15 residues. J was trimmed by 3 bases and V by 6 bases; bases with no gene match: 4. Germline values: CDR1 SGHTA, CDR2 FQGNSA. The CDR3 DNA reads TGTGCCAGCAGTACCGGGACTAGCGGCTACAATGAGCAGTTCTTC. This gives the protein CASSTGTSGYNEQFF.

The rearrangement links TRBV7-3 to TRBJ2-5; possible D gene TRBD1, 6 bases. Per germline, CDR1 SGHTA and CDR2 FQGTGA. Trimming took 5 bases from V and 4 from J, leaving 11 bases between them. The CDR3 spans 13 residues. CDR3 in DNA: TGTGCCAGCAGCCCTAGGGGGAGAGAGACCCAGTACTTC. Encoded protein: CASSPRGRETQYF.

This clone was seen a few times. Mismatch with germline at one junction end may stem from a read error. J is TRBJ2-4 and V is TRBV15; D may be TRBD1 (6 bases). This CDR3 region has 15 residues. Per the germline V gene, CDR1 is LNHNV and CDR2 is YYDKDF (reference sequence). The CDR3 sequence is CATSRDLGAINIQYF. The CDR3 coding sequence is TGTGCCACCAGCAGAGATCTGGGGGCCATAAACATTCAGTACTTC.

J is TRBJ2-2 and V is TRBV30; D call uncertain. The CDR3 spans 14 residues. V shed 2 bases and J shed 4 bases, with 11 bases lying between them. The V gene's germline CDR1 is GTSNPN and CDR2 SVGIG (reference sequence). CDR3 in amino acids: CAWSTGLGTGELFF. As DNA, the CDR3 is TGTGCCTGGAGTACGGGTTTAGGCACCGGGGAGCTGTTTTTT.

The chain links TRBV5-1 to TRBJ2-1; 10 bases align to TRBD1. The length of the CDR3 is 15 residues. J lost 4 bases, V lost 2 bases, and 3 bases had no gene match. The V gene's germline CDR1 is SGHRS and CDR2 YFSETQ. CDR3 nucleotide sequence: TGCGCCAGCAGCTTCCCGGGACAGGGGTACAATGAGCAGTTCTTC. Protein sequence: CASSFPGQGYNEQFF.

This clone was recorded many times. V gene TRBV29-1 combines with J gene TRBJ2-5; 7 bases align to TRBD2. Germline lookup yields CDR1 SQVTM and CDR2 ANQGSEA. CDR3 length equals 13 residues. Trimming took 4 bases from V and 5 from J; bases not matched to a gene: 7. CDR3 protein: CSVVAGDGETQYF. Here the CDR3 DNA reads TGCAGCGTTGTGGCGGGGGATGGGGAGACCCAGTACTTC.

This clone was seen only a few times. The chain employs TRBV7-2 and TRBJ1-4; 9 bases agree with TRBD1. This CDR3 contains 14 residues. V dropped 4 bases and J dropped 5; count of bases not matched to a gene: 2. Germline V gives CDR1 SGHTA, CDR2 FQGNSA. CDR3 amino acids: CASSSGTGNEKLFF. CDR3 coding DNA: TGTGCCAGCAGCTCGGGGACAGGGAATGAAAAACTGTTTTTT.

The rearrangement links TRBV4-2 to TRBJ1-1; 8 nucleotides align to TRBD1. The germline V gene encodes CDR1 LGHNA and CDR2 YNFKEQ. The V segment lost 4 bases and the J segment 2 bases; nucleotides outside the gene matches: 3. The CDR3 is 14 amino acids. CDR3 protein: CASSPGQVNTEAFF. The CDR3 region has the DNA TGTGCCAGCAGCCCGGGACAGGTTAACACTGAAGCTTTCTTT.

On this clone itself: The germline gene is not matched at one end of the junction; a read error may be the cause. This sequence joins TRBV4-3 and TRBJ2-7; 10 bases are shared with TRBD2. Germline V gives CDR1 LGHNA, CDR2 YSLEER. This CDR3 contains 16 residues. The CDR3 DNA follows: TGCGCCAGCAGCAAAGACATGGGACTAGCGAGCTACGAGCAGTACTTC. Translation: CASSKDMGLASYEQYF.

This clone was picked up a small number of times. V gene TRBV5-1 combines with J gene TRBJ2-1, with 16 nucleotides matching TRBD2. Germline CDR1 and CDR2: SGHRS and YFSETQ. CDR3 length: 19 amino acids. V trimming: 3 bases; J trimming: 1 base; junction bases outside the gene matches: 7. The chain's CDR3 is CASSSVGTSGRGSYNEQFF. The CDR3 nucleotides are TGCGCCAGCAGCTCCGTCGGGACTAGCGGGAGGGGGTCCTACAATGAGCAGTTCTTC. Using reference TRBV5-1 and TRBJ2-1 for the parts outside the CDR3, the full variable domain is KAGVTQTPRYLIKTRGQQVTLSCSPISGHRSVSWYQQTPGQGLQFLFEYFSETQRNKGNFPGRFSGRQFSNSRSEMNVSTLELGDSALYLCASSSVGTSGRGSYNEQFFGPGTRLTVL.

The gene calls are TRBV28 and TRBJ2-7; D not certain. The V gene's germline CDR1 is MDHEN and CDR2 SYDVKM. The V gene lost 1 base and the J gene lost 2 bases, with 15 bases spanning the gap. The CDR3 extends over 16 amino acids. The CDR3 DNA is TGTGCCAGCAGTTTATCCCCGACTCCCCCCCCCTACGAGCAGTACTTC. It specifies CASSLSPTPPPYEQYF.